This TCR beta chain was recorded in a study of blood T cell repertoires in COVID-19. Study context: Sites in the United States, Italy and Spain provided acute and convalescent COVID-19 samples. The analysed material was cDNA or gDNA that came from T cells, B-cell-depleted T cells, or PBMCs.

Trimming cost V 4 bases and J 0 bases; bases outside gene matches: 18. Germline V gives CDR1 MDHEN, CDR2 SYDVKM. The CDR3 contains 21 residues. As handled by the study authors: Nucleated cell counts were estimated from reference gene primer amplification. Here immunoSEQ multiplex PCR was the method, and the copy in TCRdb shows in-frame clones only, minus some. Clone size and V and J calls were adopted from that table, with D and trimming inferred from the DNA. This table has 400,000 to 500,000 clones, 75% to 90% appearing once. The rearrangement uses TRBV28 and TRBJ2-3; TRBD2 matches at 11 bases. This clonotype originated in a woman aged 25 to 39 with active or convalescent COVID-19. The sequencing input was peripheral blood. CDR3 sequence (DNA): TGTGCCAGCAGTTCCTCGATCAAGACTAGCGGGACCCTCTGGAGCACAGATACGCAGTATTTT. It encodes CASSSSIKTSGTLWSTDTQYF.